This TCR beta chain was captured by sequencing in a study of tumor-infiltrating lymphocytes in primary liver carcinoma. Unsorted whole blood yielded the blood RNA, and germline DNA was also extracted. V dropped 5 bases and J dropped 5; count of bases not matched to a gene: 14. The CDR3 length is 16 residues. Total RNA amounting to 500 ng was the source from which TCR beta cDNA was made with a constant-region primer. ARM-PCR was slightly modified, and three nested multiplex PCR rounds with it gave rise to the TCR beta libraries. Amplification in the first two PCR rounds was performed using TRBV1-TRBV30 forward primers and a C-beta reverse primer for approximately 10 cycles each. TCRdb reprocessed the multiplex PCR reads with MiXCR, giving one entry per CDR3 protein. The data hold roughly 330,000 distinct CDR3 sequences, with almost 65% observed a single time.

The sequencing input was peripheral blood. J is TRBJ2-5 and V is TRBV12-3 or TRBV12-4; TRBD2 matches at 7 bases. The receptor comes from a man between 40 and 49 years old with primary liver carcinoma and hepatitis B virus infection. The CDR3 protein is CASSRGVVGPSETQYF. In DNA, the CDR3 is TGTGCCAGCAGTCGGGGGGTGGTGGGGCCCTCGGAGACCCAGTACTTC.